This T cell receptor beta chain was profiled in a study of blood T cell repertoires in COVID-19. Overall study context: In each case, the material was cDNA or gDNA derived from T cells, B-cell-depleted T cells, or PBMCs.

Participants had their cohort set by participant-reported clinical history. Before they entered the study, exposed participants had met a COVID-19 case within 2 weeks. The CDR3 covers 15 residues. The V segment lost 9 bases and the J segment 6 bases; nucleotides outside the gene matches: 8. Looked up from germline, CDR1 is SGHRS and CDR2 is YFSETQ. Per the study methods: From reference gene primer amplification, estimates of nucleated cell counts were derived. Sequencing was performed with immunoSEQ multiplex PCR; in TCRdb, only in-frame clones are kept and a portion is missing. The DNA was the basis for D and trimming; V, J and clone size are from that table. This repertoire shows 350,000 to 500,000 clones, 70% to 90% found once; its top ten account for approximately 1.5%.

The gene calls are TRBV5-1 and TRBJ2-1; 14 nucleotides match TRBD2. The material sequenced was PBMCs or T cells enriched from blood (not recorded which). The receptor was derived from a woman between 18 and 30 years old who had been exposed to COVID-19. In DNA, the CDR3 is TGCGCCACCCGACTAGCGGGGGGGCGGAGCAATGAGCAGTTCTTC. Encoded protein: CATRLAGGRSNEQFF.